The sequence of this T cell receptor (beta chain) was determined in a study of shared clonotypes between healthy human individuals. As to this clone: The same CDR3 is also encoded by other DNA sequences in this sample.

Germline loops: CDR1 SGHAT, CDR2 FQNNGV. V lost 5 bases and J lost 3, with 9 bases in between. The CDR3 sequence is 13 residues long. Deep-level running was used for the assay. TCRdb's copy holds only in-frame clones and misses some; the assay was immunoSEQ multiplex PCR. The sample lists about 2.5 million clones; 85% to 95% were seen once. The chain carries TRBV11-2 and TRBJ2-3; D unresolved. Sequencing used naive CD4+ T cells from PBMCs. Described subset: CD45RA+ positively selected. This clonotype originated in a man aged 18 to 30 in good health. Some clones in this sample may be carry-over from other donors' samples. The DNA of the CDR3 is TGTGCCAGCAGCCTGGAACGGACAGATACGCAGTATTTT. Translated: CASSLERTDTQYF.